The next 23 T cell receptor beta chains were all read from a single sample in a study of CD8 T cells in ankylosing spondylitis (dated by TCRdb to 2017 to 2019). These receptors have no identified antigens. The method was 5' RACE. The sequencing machine was an Illumina HiSeq 2500. The public reads were reprocessed in TCRdb via fastp at Q25 and MiXCR, keeping in-frame beta chains. Rows are unified per CDR3 protein, each entry keeping the most common DNA and genes. Here the sample has roughly 470,000 distinct CDR3 sequences; around 26% occur a single time. 0.89% of the sample is held by the ten biggest clonotypes. Paper-wide results and their limitations: A TCR beta motif of seven or eight highly homologous amino acid variants appeared characteristic of blood from ankylosing spondylitis patients.

The source material was blood, either unsorted or a sorted T cell fraction (not recorded which). The receptors shown here come from a male donor with ankylosing spondylitis.

This clonotype was observed a handful of times. The V call is TRBV10-3, the J call TRBJ1-2; 7 bases match TRBD1. Losses at the gene ends were 10 bases for V and 3 bases for J; bases not matched to a gene: 8. Germline CDR1 ENHRY, CDR2 SYGVKD. This CDR3 contains 13 residues. The CDR3 region is CASSTDRDYGYTF. The CDR3 DNA reads as TGTGCCAGTAGCACCGACAGGGACTATGGCTACACCTTC.

The rearrangement uses TRBV7-9 and TRBJ1-1; a weak D match, TRBD1 (5 bases). Trimming left V 6 bases short and J 1 base short, with 18 bases between. The germline gives CDR1 SEHNR, CDR2 FQNEAQ (reference sequence). The CDR3 has 16 residues. Written as DNA, the CDR3 is TGTGCCAGCAGTAATCCGGGGGGTCAACGGAACACTGAAGCTTTCTTT. This encodes CASSNPGGQRNTEAFF.

This clonotype has a handful of counts. This chain uses TRBV20-1 with TRBJ1-5; 8 bases match TRBD1. The CDR3 has 14 amino acids. The V gene end was trimmed by 2 bases and the J gene end by 6 bases; junction bases not matched to a gene: 6. Germline loops: CDR1 DFQATT, CDR2 SNEGSKA (reference sequence). In DNA form, the CDR3 reads TGCAGTGCTAGAATCTCAGGGGGCAGTCAGCCCCAGCATTTT. This gives the protein CSARISGGSQPQHF.

Only a few counts were recorded for this clonotype. The V call is TRBV20-1, the J call TRBJ2-1; no reliable D call. The CDR3 length is 12 residues. Per germline, CDR1 DFQATT and CDR2 SNEGSKA (reference sequence). The V and J ends lost 8 bases and 9 bases respectively, with 17 bases between them. This CDR3 reads CSLLKTRFEQFF. In DNA form, the CDR3 reads TGCAGTCTCCTTAAAACGCGCTTTGAGCAGTTCTTC.

The sample holds one count of this clonotype. The chain joins TRBV27 to TRBJ2-1; possible D gene TRBD2, 6 bases. Germline V gives CDR1 MNHEY, CDR2 SMNVEV (reference sequence). V shed 5 bases and J shed 7 bases, with 21 bases lying between them. There are 16 residues in the CDR3. CDR3 bases: TGTGCCAGCAGTCCCCCACTAGCCACGCTAGGGAATGAGCAGTTCTTC. Its protein product is CASSPPLATLGNEQFF.

The rearrangement joins TRBV20-1 to TRBJ2-3, with TRBD2 matching over 10 bases. Germline assignment: CDR1 DFQATT and CDR2 SNEGSKA (reference sequence). Trimming removed 0 bases from V and 4 bases from J; junction bases left unmatched: 7. The CDR3 has 16 residues. The CDR3 region has the DNA TGCAGTGCTAGAGATGATCGAGCGGGAGGGCCAGATACGCAGTATTTT. Protein sequence: CSARDDRAGGPDTQYF.

The V gene is TRBV6-5, the J gene TRBJ2-7; D may correspond to TRBD1 or TRBD2 (5 bases each). The CDR3 extends over 13 amino acids. V dropped 2 bases and J dropped 6 bases, with 11 bases sitting between them. Per germline, CDR1 MNHEY and CDR2 SVGAGI. CDR3: CASSYGSGSEQYV. CDR3 in DNA: TGTGCCAGCAGTTACGGTTCAGGGAGCGAGCAGTACGTC.

The V and J genes are TRBV20-1 and TRBJ2-7; D is possibly TRBD1 (6 bases). V was trimmed by 6 bases and J by 2 bases, leaving 11 bases between them. The CDR3 consists of 12 residues. Germline CDR1 is DFQATT and CDR2 is SNEGSKA (reference sequence). The CDR3 DNA is TGCAGTGCGAACAGGGATGCCTACGAGCAGTACTTC. This codes for CSANRDAYEQYF.

Of note for this clonotype: The conserved final phenylalanine or tryptophan is absent from the CDR3, which likely points to a read error. V is TRBV5-1 and J is TRBJ2-5; 7 bases fit TRBD2. After removal of 2 bases from V and 3 bases from J, the junction contained 7 bases not matched to a gene. The CDR3 sequence is 15 residues long. From germline, CDR1 is SGHRS and CDR2 YFSETQ. CDR3 nucleotide sequence: TGCGCCAGCAGCTTCTTAGTGGCGGGGGAAGAGACCCAGTACTAC. Amino acids: CASSFLVAGEETQYY.

This clonotype was picked up many times. The J gene is TRBJ2-2, the V gene TRBV12-3 or TRBV12-4; D remains unclear. The V and J ends lost 5 bases and 3 bases respectively, with 10 bases between them. The CDR3 has 14 amino acids. Here the CDR3 reads CASSPDGYTGELFF. The CDR3 DNA reads TGTGCCAGCAGTCCGGACGGGTACACCGGGGAGCTGTTTTTT.

This clonotype was seen only a few times. J is TRBJ2-2 and V is TRBV20-1, with a possible D match to TRBD2 (5 bases). The CDR3 runs 15 residues. With 2 bases removed from V and 4 bases from J, the gap between germline ends came to 14 bases. Germline V gene data show CDR1 as DFQATT and CDR2 as SNEGSKA (reference sequence). The DNA of the CDR3 is TGCAGTGCTAGACGAGGAGCGGAAGCCACCGGGGAGCTGTTTTTT. Residues: CSARRGAEATGELFF.

This clonotype has just a few counts. The chain couples TRBV27 to TRBJ2-5; 11 bases are shared with TRBD1. The CDR3 is 15 amino acids. V lost 3 bases to trimming and J lost 5 bases; unmatched junction nucleotides: 5. Germline V gives CDR1 MNHEY, CDR2 SMNVEV (reference sequence). The DNA for the CDR3 is TGTGCCAGCAGTTTCGGACAGGGGGCGGCGGAGACCCAGTACTTC. As protein: CASSFGQGAAETQYF.

J is TRBJ2-7 and V is TRBV20-1; D gene uncertain. This CDR3 region has 10 residues. V was cut by 6 bases and J by 7 bases, with 10 bases left in between. The germline V gene has CDR1 DFQATT and CDR2 SNEGSKA (reference sequence). The CDR3 protein is CSAIPGEQYF. The CDR3 DNA follows: TGCAGTGCAATACCCGGAGAGCAGTACTTC.

This rearrangement joins TRBV7-9 to TRBJ1-2; D not resolved. Per germline, CDR1 SEHNR and CDR2 FQNEAQ (reference sequence). This CDR3 has 13 amino acids. Trimming left V 3 bases short and J 8 bases short, with 13 bases between. The DNA of the CDR3 is TGTGCCAGCAGCTTGTTTGGGAGAGGCGGCTACACCTTC. Encoded protein: CASSLFGRGGYTF.

The chain uses TRBV12-3 or TRBV12-4 and TRBJ2-7, with D uncertain. CDR3 length: 14 amino acids. The V gene lost 5 bases and the J gene lost 3 bases, with 14 bases spanning the gap. DNA of the CDR3: TGTGCCAGCAGTCCCTTCCTTATGAACTACGAGCAGTACTTC. Its protein is CASSPFLMNYEQYF.

Note on this clonotype: A read error may account for a junction end that differs from germline. The CDR3 reads CANSSGGVEAFF. CDR3 bases: TGTGCCAACAGTTCAGGGGGGGTTGAAGCTTTCTTT. The V gene is TRBV27, the J gene TRBJ1-1, with 7 bases aligning to TRBD1. CDR1 is MNHEY and CDR2 is SMNVEV in the germline V gene (reference sequence). The CDR3 extends over 12 amino acids.

The rearrangement links TRBV10-3 to TRBJ1-6; D is uncertain. V shed 6 bases and J shed 9 bases, with 12 bases lying between them. Germline V gene lookup returns CDR1 ENHRY and CDR2 SYGVKD. The CDR3 has 13 amino acids. Here the CDR3 DNA reads TGTGCCATCAGAAATGAAGTCGGTTCACCCCTCCACTTT. Translating gives CAIRNEVGSPLHF.

The chain uses TRBV28 and TRBJ2-1, with 13 bases lining up with TRBD2. Germline lookup yields CDR1 MDHEN and CDR2 SYDVKM. The CDR3 has 14 amino acids. V trimming: 10 bases; J trimming: 4 bases; junction bases outside the gene matches: 4. As DNA, the CDR3 is TGTGCCACCTTACTAGCGGGAGGGTACAATGAGCAGTTCTTC. Translation: CATLLAGGYNEQFF.

The CDR3 sequence is CASSFDGTGEQYF. The DNA of the CDR3 is TGTGCCAGCAGCTTCGACGGGACAGGGGAGCAGTACTTC. The rearrangement joins TRBV7-9 to TRBJ2-7; 9 positions agree with TRBD1. Trimming at V came to 3 bases and at J to 7 bases, leaving 4 bases not matched to a gene. CDR1 is SEHNR and CDR2 is FQNEAQ in the germline V gene (reference sequence). The CDR3 loop spans 13 amino acids.

This clonotype was found a few times. V is TRBV21-1 and J is TRBJ2-2; TRBD2 is the table's D call and was not checked against the DNA. TRBV21-1 is recorded as a pseudogene. There are 16 residues in the CDR3. The CDR3 bases are TGTGCCAGCAGCAAAGGGAGGACCTTAGGCACCGGGGAGCTGTTTTTT. Translating gives CASSKGRTLGTGELFF.

V and J are TRBV29-1 and TRBJ1-1; no clear D. Trimming shortened V by 5 bases and J by 0 bases, and 16 bases separated the two germline ends. The germline V gene encodes CDR1 SQVTM and CDR2 ANQGSEA. This CDR3 region has 15 residues. For the CDR3, the DNA is TGCAGCGTTTCGGCACCTGATCGGATGAACACTGAAGCTTTCTTT. This encodes CSVSAPDRMNTEAFF.

The chain employs TRBV7-2 and TRBJ1-2; D unclear. Germline V lookup: CDR1 SGHTA, CDR2 FQGNSA. V dropped 2 bases and J dropped 5 bases, with 15 bases sitting between them. The CDR3 length is 15 residues. CDR3 amino acids: CASSLNPTSRYGYTF. In DNA, the CDR3 is TGTGCCAGCAGCTTAAACCCGACTTCCCGTTATGGCTACACCTTC.

Only a few counts were recorded for this clonotype. The rearrangement uses TRBV5-1 and TRBJ2-2, with 8 bases aligning to TRBD1. Per the germline V gene, CDR1 is SGHRS and CDR2 is YFSETQ. The CDR3 length is 14 residues. The V segment lost 9 bases and the J segment 6 bases; nucleotides outside the gene matches: 10. The CDR3 sequence: CANRQGMESGELFF. The CDR3 DNA is TGCGCCAACCGACAGGGGATGGAGTCCGGGGAGCTGTTTTTT.